These T cell receptor beta chains were read from a single sample in a study of technical replicates of blood from a handful of donors. Measured with immunoSEQ multiplex PCR; TCRdb has only the in-frame clones, and not every one. The data contain tens of thousands of clones, roughly 92% of them singletons. Sequenced: T cells isolated from PBMCs. The receptors originated from a human donor in good health. CDR3s include the opening cysteine and the closing phenylalanine or tryptophan. Clone size is stated in some rows and not others, as once, few, many or a class when expanded.

v_call clone_size cdr3_aa
TRBV9 . CASSVAPLAPQETQYF
TRBV5-1 once CASSLDSPSYNEQFF
TRBV6-6 . CASRIGQGSGNTIYF
TRBV7-3 . CASSLSAGSEAFF
TRBV10-3 once CAISGTSGNLGELFF
TRBV19 once CASSIGGSPYNEQFF
TRBV7-3 . CASSPNPGTFRNTEAFF
TRBV29-1 . CSVRTVEETQYF
TRBV25-1 once CASSAGGTNYGYTF
TRBV5-4 . CASSLGQGRQETQYF
TRBV5-4 . CASSWGPRGPQHF
TRBV27 . CASRGSIHEQYF
TRBV6-5 . CASSRTSGLYEQYF
TRBV19 . CASRSGSVSSGANVLTF
TRBV25-1 . CASSSPAAGAGEQYF
TRBV7-6 . CASRRAGPNSGELFF
TRBV10-3 . CAISQGQGAFDRQPQHF
TRBV6-5 . CASSAAGTGGSGYTF
TRBV19 . CASSLRDRGFEQYF
TRBV28 . CASKSLLSTDTQYF
TRBV7-7 . CASSFSGTGLRYEQYF
TRBV6-5 . CASSYEGLNTEAFF
TRBV30 . CAWSVTDTGELFF
TRBV11-2 . CASSLSAGLGNEQFF
TRBV5-1 . CASRGTSHDEQFF